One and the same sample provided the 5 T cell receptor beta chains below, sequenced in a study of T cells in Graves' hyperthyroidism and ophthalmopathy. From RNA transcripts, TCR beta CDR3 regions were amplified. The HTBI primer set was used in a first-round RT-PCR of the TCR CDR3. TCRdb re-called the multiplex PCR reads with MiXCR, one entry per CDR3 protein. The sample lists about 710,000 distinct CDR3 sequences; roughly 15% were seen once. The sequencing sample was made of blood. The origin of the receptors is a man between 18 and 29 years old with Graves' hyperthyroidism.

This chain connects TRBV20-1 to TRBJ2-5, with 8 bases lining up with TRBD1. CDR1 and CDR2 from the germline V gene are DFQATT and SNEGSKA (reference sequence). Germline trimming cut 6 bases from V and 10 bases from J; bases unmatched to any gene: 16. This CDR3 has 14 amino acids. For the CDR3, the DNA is TGCAGTGCAGACGCCGAACAGGGGGTAGAGGGCCAGTACTTC. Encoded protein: CSADAEQGVEGQYF.

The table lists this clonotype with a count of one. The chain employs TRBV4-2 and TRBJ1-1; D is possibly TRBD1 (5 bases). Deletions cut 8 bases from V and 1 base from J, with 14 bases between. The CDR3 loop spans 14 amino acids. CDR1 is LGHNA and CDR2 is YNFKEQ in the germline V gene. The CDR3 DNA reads TGTGCCAGCGGCCGCAGGGATTCGAACACTGAAGCTTTCTTT. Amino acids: CASGRRDSNTEAFF.

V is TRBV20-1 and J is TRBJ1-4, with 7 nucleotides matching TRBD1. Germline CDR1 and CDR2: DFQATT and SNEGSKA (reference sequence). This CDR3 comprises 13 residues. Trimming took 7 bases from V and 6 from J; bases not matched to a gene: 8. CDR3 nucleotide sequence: TGCAGTGGAAGGAGGGACAGAGATGAAAAACTGTTTTTT. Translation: CSGRRDRDEKLFF.

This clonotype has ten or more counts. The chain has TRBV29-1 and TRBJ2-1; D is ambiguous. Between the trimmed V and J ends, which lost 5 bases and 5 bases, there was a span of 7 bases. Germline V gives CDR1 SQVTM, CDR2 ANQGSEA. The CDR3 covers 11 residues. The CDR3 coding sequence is TGCAGCGTTCCCCCCAACAATGAGCAGTTCTTC. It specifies CSVPPNNEQFF.

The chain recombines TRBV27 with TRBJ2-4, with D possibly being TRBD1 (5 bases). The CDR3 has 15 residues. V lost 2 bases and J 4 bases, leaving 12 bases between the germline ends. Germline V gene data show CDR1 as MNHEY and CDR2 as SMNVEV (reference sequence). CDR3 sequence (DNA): TGTGCCAGCAGTTTAATAGGGCAGGGTAAAAACATTCAGTACTTC. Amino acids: CASSLIGQGKNIQYF.